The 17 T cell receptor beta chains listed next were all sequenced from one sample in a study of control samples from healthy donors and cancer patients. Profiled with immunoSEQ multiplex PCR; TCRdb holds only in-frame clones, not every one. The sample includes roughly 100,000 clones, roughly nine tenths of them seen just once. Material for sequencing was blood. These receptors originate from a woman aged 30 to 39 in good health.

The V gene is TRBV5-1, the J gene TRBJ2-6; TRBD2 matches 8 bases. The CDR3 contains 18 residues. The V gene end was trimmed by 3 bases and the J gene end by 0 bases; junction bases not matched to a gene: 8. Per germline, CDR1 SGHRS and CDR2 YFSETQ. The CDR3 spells CASSSASGPVSGANVLTF. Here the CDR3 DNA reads TGCGCCAGCAGCTCAGCTAGCGGGCCCGTCTCTGGGGCCAACGTCCTGACTTTC. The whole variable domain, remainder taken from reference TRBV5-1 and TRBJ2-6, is KAGVTQTPRYLIKTRGQQVTLSCSPISGHRSVSWYQQTPGQGLQFLFEYFSETQRNKGNFPGRFSGRQFSNSRSEMNVSTLELGDSALYLCASSSASGPVSGANVLTFGAGSRLTVL.

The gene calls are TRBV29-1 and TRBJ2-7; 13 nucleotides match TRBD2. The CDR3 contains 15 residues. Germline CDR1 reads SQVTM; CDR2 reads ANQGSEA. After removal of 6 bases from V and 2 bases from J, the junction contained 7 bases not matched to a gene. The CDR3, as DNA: TGCAGCGTCCGGACTAGCGGGAGTCCCCCCTACGAGCAGTACTTC. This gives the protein CSVRTSGSPPYEQYF.

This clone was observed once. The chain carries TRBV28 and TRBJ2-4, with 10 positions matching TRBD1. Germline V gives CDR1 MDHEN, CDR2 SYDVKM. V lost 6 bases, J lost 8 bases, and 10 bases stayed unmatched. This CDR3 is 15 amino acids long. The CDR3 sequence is CASSFSRDRGDIQYF. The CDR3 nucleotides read TGTGCCAGCAGCTTCAGCCGGGACAGGGGAGACATTCAGTACTTC.

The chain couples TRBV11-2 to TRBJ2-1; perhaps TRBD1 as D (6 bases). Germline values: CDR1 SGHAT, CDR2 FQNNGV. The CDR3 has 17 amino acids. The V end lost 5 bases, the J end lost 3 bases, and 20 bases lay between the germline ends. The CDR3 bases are TGTGCCAGCAGCCCCACCGGGACACTAAGCTTCTACAATGAGCAGTTCTTC. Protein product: CASSPTGTLSFYNEQFF.

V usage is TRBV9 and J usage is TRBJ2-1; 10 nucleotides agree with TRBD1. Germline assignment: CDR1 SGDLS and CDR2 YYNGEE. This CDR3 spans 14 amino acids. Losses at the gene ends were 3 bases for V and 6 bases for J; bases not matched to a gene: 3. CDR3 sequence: CASSAGTGVNEQFF. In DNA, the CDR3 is TGTGCCAGCAGCGCCGGGACAGGGGTCAATGAGCAGTTCTTC.

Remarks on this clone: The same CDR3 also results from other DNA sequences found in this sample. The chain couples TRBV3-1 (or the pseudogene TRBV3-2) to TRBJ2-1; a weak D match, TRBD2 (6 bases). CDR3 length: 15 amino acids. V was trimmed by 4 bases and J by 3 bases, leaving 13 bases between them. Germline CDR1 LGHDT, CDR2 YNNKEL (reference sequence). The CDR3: CASSPAWGGYNEQFF. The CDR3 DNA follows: TGTGCCAGCAGCCCTGCCTGGGGAGGCTACAATGAGCAGTTCTTC.

CDR3 protein: CASSVAGGPRNEQFF. The DNA for the CDR3 is TGTGCCAGCAGCGTAGCGGGAGGGCCGCGCAATGAGCAGTTCTTC. The genes are TRBV9 and TRBJ2-1; 8 positions agree with TRBD2. Germline V gene data show CDR1 as SGDLS and CDR2 as YYNGEE. The CDR3 is made up of 15 amino acids. The V segment lost 0 bases and the J segment 6 bases; nucleotides outside the gene matches: 5.

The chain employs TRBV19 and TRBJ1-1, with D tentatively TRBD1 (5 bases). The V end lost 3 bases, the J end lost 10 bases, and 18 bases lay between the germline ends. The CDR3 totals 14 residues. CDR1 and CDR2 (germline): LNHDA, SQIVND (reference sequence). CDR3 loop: CASSILRDSWGAFF. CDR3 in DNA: TGTGCCAGTAGTATCCTCCGGGACTCCTGGGGAGCTTTCTTT.

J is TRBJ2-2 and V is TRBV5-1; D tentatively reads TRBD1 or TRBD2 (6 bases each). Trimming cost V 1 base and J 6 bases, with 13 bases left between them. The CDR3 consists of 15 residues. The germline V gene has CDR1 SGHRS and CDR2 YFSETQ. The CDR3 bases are TGCGCCAGCAGCTTGATGGGGGGCAGGGCCGGGGAGCTGTTTTTT. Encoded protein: CASSLMGGRAGELFF.

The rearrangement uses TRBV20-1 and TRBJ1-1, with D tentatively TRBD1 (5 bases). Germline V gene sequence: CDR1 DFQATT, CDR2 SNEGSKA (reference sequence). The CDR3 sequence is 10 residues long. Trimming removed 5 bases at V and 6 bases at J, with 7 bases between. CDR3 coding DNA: TGCAGTGCTCCGGGGCCTGAAGCTTTCTTT. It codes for CSAPGPEAFF.

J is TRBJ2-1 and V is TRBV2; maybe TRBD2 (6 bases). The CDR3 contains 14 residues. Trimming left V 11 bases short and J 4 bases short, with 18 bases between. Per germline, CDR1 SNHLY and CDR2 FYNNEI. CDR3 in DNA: TGTGCCGCCCCTCGGGGGAGTGGTTACAATGAGCAGTTCTTC. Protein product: CAAPRGSGYNEQFF.

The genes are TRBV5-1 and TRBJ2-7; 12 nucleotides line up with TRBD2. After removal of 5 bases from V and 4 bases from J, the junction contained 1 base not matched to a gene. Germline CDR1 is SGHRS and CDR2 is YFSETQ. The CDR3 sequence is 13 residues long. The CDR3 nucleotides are TGCGCCAGCAGGACTAGCGGGAGTTACGAGCAGTACTTC. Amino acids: CASRTSGSYEQYF.

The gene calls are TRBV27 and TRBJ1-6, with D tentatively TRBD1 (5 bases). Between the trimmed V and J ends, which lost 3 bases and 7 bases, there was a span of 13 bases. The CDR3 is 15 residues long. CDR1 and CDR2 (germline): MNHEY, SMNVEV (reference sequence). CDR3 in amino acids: CASSFGRAGNSPLHF. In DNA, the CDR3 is TGTGCCAGCAGTTTCGGCAGGGCCGGGAATTCACCCCTCCACTTT.

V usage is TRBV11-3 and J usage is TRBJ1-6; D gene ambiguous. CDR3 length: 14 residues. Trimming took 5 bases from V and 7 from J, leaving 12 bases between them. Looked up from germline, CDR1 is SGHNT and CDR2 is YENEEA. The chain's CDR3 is CASSTGRRNSPLHF. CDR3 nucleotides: TGTGCCAGCAGCACCGGTCGTAGGAATTCACCCCTCCACTTT.

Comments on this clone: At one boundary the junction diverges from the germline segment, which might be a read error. The CDR3 DNA reads as TGTGCCAGCAGCTGGGGGCAGGGGAACCCTGAAGCTTTCTTT. Protein: CASSWGQGNPEAFF. The chain is built from TRBV5-5 and TRBJ1-1; a possible D gene is TRBD1 (6 bases). The CDR3 runs to 14 residues. The germline V gene encodes CDR1 SGHKS and CDR2 YYEKEE (reference sequence). The variable domain in full, with the rest retrieved from reference TRBV5-5 and TRBJ1-1, is DAGVTQSPTHLIKTRGQQVTLRCSPISGHKSVSWYQQVLGQGPQFIFQYYEKEERGRGNFPDRFSARQFPNYSSELNVNALLLGDSALYLCASSWGQGNPEAFFGQGTRLTVV.

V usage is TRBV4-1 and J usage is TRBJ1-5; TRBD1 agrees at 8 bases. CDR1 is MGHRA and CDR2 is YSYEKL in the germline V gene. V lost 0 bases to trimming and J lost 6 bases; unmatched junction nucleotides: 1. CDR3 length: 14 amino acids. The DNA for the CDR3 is TGCGCCAGCAGCCAAGACAGGGGGCGTCAGCCCCAGCATTTT. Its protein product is CASSQDRGRQPQHF.

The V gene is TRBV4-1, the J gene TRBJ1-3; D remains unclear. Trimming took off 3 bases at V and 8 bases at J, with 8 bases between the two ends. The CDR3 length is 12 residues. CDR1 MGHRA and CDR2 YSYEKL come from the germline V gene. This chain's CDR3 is CASSQERDTIYF. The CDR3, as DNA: TGCGCCAGCAGCCAGGAGAGGGACACCATATATTTT.